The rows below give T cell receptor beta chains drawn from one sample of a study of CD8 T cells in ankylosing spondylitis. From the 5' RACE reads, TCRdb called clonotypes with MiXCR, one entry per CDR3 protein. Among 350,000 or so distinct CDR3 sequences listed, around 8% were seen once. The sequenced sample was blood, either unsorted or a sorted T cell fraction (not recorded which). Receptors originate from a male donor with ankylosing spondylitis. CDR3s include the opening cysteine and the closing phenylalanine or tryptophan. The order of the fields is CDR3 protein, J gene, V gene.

CDR3aa: CASSSGTPETQYF; j_gene: TRBJ2-5; v_gene: TRBV7-9
CDR3aa: CSVEGDGANVLTF; j_gene: TRBJ2-6; v_gene: TRBV29-1
CDR3aa: CASSPWRYTEQFF; j_gene: TRBJ2-1; v_gene: TRBV11-1
CDR3aa: CSVARTSGLYYEQYF; j_gene: TRBJ2-7; v_gene: TRBV29-1
CDR3aa: CAISDLGQTSTDTQYF; j_gene: TRBJ2-3; v_gene: TRBV10-3
CDR3aa: CASSLNRVYEQYF; j_gene: TRBJ2-7; v_gene: TRBV28
CDR3aa: CSARATSGGYNEQFF; j_gene: TRBJ2-1; v_gene: TRBV20-1
CDR3aa: CASSLGGQAYEQYF; j_gene: TRBJ2-7; v_gene: TRBV12-3/TRBV12-4
CDR3aa: CASSSDRSTDTQYF; j_gene: TRBJ2-3; v_gene: TRBV5-1
CDR3aa: CASSLAGPTDTQYF; j_gene: TRBJ2-3; v_gene: TRBV5-1
CDR3aa: CASSSGLAEQDITYNEQFF; j_gene: TRBJ2-1; v_gene: TRBV12-3/TRBV12-4
CDR3aa: CASSLRLGQREETQYF; j_gene: TRBJ2-5; v_gene: TRBV7-2
CDR3aa: CSAGQTSGSPYEQYF; j_gene: TRBJ2-7; v_gene: TRBV20-1
CDR3aa: CASSLVLAEQFF; j_gene: TRBJ2-1; v_gene: TRBV12-3/TRBV12-4
CDR3aa: CASSLGSRTIYEQYF; j_gene: TRBJ2-7; v_gene: TRBV5-1
CDR3aa: CASSYPLTGGSSLAKNIQYF; j_gene: TRBJ2-4; v_gene: TRBV6-2/TRBV6-3
CDR3aa: CASSFAGQKYEQYF; j_gene: TRBJ2-7; v_gene: TRBV28
CDR3aa: CASSPLRTGREQYF; j_gene: TRBJ2-7; v_gene: TRBV4-2
CDR3aa: CASSPRGEDVTEAFF; j_gene: TRBJ1-1; v_gene: TRBV19
CDR3aa: CASSREDPTNEKLFF; j_gene: TRBJ1-4; v_gene: TRBV5-1
CDR3aa: CASSSLAAEQYF; j_gene: TRBJ2-7; v_gene: TRBV11-3
CDR3aa: CASSLLLAGGGTDTQYF; j_gene: TRBJ2-3; v_gene: TRBV5-1
CDR3aa: CASSPRRLDGYTF; j_gene: TRBJ1-2; v_gene: TRBV12-3/TRBV12-4
CDR3aa: CASSLGRVPDTQYF; j_gene: TRBJ2-3; v_gene: TRBV5-1
CDR3aa: CASSRERAYGYTF; j_gene: TRBJ1-2; v_gene: TRBV7-9
CDR3aa: CASSLYIDQGNEQFF; j_gene: TRBJ2-1; v_gene: TRBV5-1
CDR3aa: CASSTTTGELFF; j_gene: TRBJ2-2; v_gene: TRBV7-9
CDR3aa: CASSKRGEQFF; j_gene: TRBJ2-1; v_gene: TRBV5-6
CDR3aa: CSASRLAGDLGDEQFF; j_gene: TRBJ2-1; v_gene: TRBV20-1
CDR3aa: CASSSSDTGEQYF; j_gene: TRBJ2-7; v_gene: TRBV7-9
CDR3aa: CASSMDRSNQPQHF; j_gene: TRBJ1-5; v_gene: TRBV7-8
CDR3aa: CASSQSGAGGMQFF; j_gene: TRBJ2-1; v_gene: TRBV16
CDR3aa: CSVESMTDTEAFF; j_gene: TRBJ1-1; v_gene: TRBV29-1
CDR3aa: CASSLEGVNEQFF; j_gene: TRBJ2-1; v_gene: TRBV7-9
CDR3aa: CSANSGGDTQYF; j_gene: TRBJ2-3; v_gene: TRBV20-1
CDR3aa: CASSRVEPRGGYTF; j_gene: TRBJ1-2; v_gene: TRBV14
CDR3aa: CASSLGGYSYNEQFF; j_gene: TRBJ2-1; v_gene: TRBV28
CDR3aa: CASSFGQTYEQYF; j_gene: TRBJ2-7; v_gene: TRBV12-3/TRBV12-4
CDR3aa: CASSFTTDYEQYF; j_gene: TRBJ2-7; v_gene: TRBV7-9
CDR3aa: CASRRAGDLTDTQYF; j_gene: TRBJ2-3; v_gene: TRBV6-2/TRBV6-3
CDR3aa: CASSPGGIQETQYF; j_gene: TRBJ2-5; v_gene: TRBV7-3
CDR3aa: CASLPAGPIFYEQYF; j_gene: TRBJ2-7; v_gene: TRBV7-9
CDR3aa: CSVLASGVTTDTQYF; j_gene: TRBJ2-3; v_gene: TRBV29-1
CDR3aa: CASSTGTGSNQPQHF; j_gene: TRBJ1-5; v_gene: TRBV12-3/TRBV12-4
CDR3aa: CSVLAGAYEQYF; j_gene: TRBJ2-7; v_gene: TRBV29-1
CDR3aa: CASKRSSNQPQHF; j_gene: TRBJ1-5; v_gene: TRBV2
CDR3aa: CASSPPYVSQDNEQFF; j_gene: TRBJ2-1; v_gene: TRBV18
CDR3aa: CASKAGANTEAFF; j_gene: TRBJ1-1; v_gene: TRBV5-1
CDR3aa: CASSLQKETQYF; j_gene: TRBJ2-5; v_gene: TRBV7-9